The rows below give T cell receptor beta chains drawn from one sample of a study of blood T cells in healthy people across ages. MiXCR, run by TCRdb on the 5' RACE reads, gives a single entry per CDR3 protein. The table has 1.5 million to 2 million distinct CDR3 sequences, roughly 30% seen once. The sample taken for sequencing was blood. Every receptor here comes from a woman younger than 45 in good health. Both conserved end residues are trimmed from each CDR3.

V,J,CDR3
TRBV27,TRBJ2-1,ASSLEDWSDEQF
TRBV12-3/TRBV12-4,TRBJ2-1,ASSPRGREF
TRBV27,TRBJ2-7,ASSNPLGKRYEQY
TRBV7-6,TRBJ2-7,ASSLQQGETYEQY
TRBV20-1,TRBJ1-5,SARGGQSLDQPQH
TRBV11-2,TRBJ2-5,ASSNIQGEETQY
TRBV29-1,TRBJ2-3,SVGGLAEGDTDTQY
TRBV20-1,TRBJ2-3,SAPLAGESTDTQY
TRBV4-1,NA,ASSPPGGSGMNEQY
TRBV5-6,TRBJ2-5,ASSTDTQETQY